The clone carrying this T cell receptor beta chain is labeled as medium-sized. Its antigen is not identified. Germline loops: CDR1 MNHNS, CDR2 SASEGT. After removal of 5 bases from V and 4 bases from J, the junction contained 8 bases not matched to a gene. This CDR3 region has 15 residues. The source of the sample is a study of Tregs in tolerant kidney transplant recipients. Whole-study findings and limits: Few patients were studied, so findings need validation in larger groups.

FACS sorting followed a roughly six-day coculture of CFSE-labeled recipient PBMCs with irradiated graft donor PBMCs. TCRdb's table, derived via immunoSEQ multiplex PCR, lists solely in-frame clones and lacks some. The repertoire has several thousand clones, roughly a third of them found once; the top ten carry about 6%. The sequencing here drew on CD8+ T cells from blood cultured with allogeneic cells, taken before the transplant. The sequence derives from a human patient who received a combined kidney and bone marrow transplant. The gene calls are TRBV6-1 and TRBJ1-2; TRBD1 matches at 9 bases. Here the CDR3 DNA reads TGTGCCAGCAGTATACCGACAGGGGGGATCTATGGCTACACCTTC. This sequence encodes CASSIPTGGIYGYTF.